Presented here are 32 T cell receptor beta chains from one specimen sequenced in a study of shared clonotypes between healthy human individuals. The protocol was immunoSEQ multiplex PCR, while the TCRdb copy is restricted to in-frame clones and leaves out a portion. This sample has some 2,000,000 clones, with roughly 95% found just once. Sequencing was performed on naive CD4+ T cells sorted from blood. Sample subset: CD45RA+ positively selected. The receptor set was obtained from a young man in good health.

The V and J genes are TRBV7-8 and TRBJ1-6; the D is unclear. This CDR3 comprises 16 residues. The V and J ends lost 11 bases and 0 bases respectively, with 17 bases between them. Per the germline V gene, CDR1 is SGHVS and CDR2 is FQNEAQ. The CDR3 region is CAWADGEGSYNSPLHF. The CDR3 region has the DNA TGTGCCTGGGCGGACGGTGAAGGCTCCTATAATTCACCCCTCCACTTT. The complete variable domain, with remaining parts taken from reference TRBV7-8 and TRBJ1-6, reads GAGVSQSPRYKVAKRGQDVALRCDPISGHVSLFWYQQALGQGPEFLTYFQNEAQLDKSGLPSDRFFAERPEGSVSTLKIQRTQQEDSAVYLCAWADGEGSYNSPLHFGNGTRLTVT.

The CDR3 region is CASSYSSRVSGNTIYF. The CDR3 DNA follows: TGTGCCAGCAGTTACTCGAGTAGGGTTTCTGGAAACACCATATATTTT. The V and J genes are TRBV6-5 and TRBJ1-3; D unresolved. The V and J ends lost 0 bases and 1 base respectively, with 10 bases between them. Germline CDR1 is MNHEY and CDR2 is SVGAGI. The CDR3 runs to 16 residues.

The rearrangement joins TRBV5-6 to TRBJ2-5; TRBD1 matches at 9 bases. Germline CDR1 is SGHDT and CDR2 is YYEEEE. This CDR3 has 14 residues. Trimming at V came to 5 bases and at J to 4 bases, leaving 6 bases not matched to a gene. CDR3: CASSKQGAGETQYF. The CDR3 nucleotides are TGTGCCAGCAGTAAACAGGGGGCTGGAGAGACCCAGTACTTC. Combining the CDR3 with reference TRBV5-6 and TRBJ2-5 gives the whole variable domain DAGVTQSPTHLIKTRGQQVTLRCSPKSGHDTVSWYQQALGQGPQFIFQYYEEEERQRGNFPDRFSGHQFPNYSSELNVNALLLGDSALYLCASSKQGAGETQYFGPGTRLLVL.

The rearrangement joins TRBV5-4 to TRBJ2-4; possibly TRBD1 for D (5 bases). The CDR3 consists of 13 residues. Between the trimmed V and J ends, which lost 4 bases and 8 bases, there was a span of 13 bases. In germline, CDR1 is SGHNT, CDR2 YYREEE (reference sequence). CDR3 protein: CASSQQGSHIQYF. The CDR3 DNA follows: TGTGCCAGCAGCCAGCAGGGTAGCCACATTCAGTACTTC.

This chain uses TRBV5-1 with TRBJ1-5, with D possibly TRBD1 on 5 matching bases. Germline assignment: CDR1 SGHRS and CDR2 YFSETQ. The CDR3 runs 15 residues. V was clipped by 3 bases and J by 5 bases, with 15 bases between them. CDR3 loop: CASSWGPQVDQPQHF. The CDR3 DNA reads TGCGCCAGCAGCTGGGGCCCTCAGGTAGATCAGCCCCAGCATTTT.

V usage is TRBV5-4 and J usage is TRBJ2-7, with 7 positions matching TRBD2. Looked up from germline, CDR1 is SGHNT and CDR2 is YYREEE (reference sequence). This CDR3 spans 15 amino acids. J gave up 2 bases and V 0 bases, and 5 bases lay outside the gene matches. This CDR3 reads CASSLGGGVPYEQYF. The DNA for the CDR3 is TGTGCCAGCAGCTTGGGTGGGGGGGTCCCCTACGAGCAGTACTTC.

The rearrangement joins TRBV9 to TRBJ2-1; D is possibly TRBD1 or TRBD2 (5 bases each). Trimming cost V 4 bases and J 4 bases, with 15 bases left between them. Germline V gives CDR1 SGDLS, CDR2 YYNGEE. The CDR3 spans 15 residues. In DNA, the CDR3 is TGTGCCAGCAGCCTCGACGGGACCGGGTACAATGAGCAGTTCTTC. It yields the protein CASSLDGTGYNEQFF.

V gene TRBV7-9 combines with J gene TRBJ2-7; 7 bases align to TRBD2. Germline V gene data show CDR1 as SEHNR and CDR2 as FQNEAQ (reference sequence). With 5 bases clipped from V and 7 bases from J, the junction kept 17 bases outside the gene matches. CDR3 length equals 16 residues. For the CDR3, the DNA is TGTGCCAGCAGCCCTGGGGCTAGCGGTAGAGATAAGGAGCAGTACTTC. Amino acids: CASSPGASGRDKEQYF.

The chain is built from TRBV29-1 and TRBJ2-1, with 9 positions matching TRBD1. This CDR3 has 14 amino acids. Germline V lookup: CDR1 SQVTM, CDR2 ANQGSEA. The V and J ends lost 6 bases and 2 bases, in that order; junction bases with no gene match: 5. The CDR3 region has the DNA TGCAGCGTGACAGGGACAGGGACCTACAATGAGCAGTTCTTC. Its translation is CSVTGTGTYNEQFF.

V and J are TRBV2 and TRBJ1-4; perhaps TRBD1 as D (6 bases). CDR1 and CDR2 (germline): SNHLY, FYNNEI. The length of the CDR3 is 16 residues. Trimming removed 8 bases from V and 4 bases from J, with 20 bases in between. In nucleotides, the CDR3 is TGTGCCAGCGGGGGAGGTTCGGGACACCTTAATGAAAAACTGTTTTTT. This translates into CASGGGSGHLNEKLFF.

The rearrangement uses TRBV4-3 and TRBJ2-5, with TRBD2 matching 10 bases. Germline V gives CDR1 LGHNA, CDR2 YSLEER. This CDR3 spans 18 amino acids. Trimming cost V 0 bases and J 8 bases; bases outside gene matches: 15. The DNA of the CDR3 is TGCGCCAGCAGCCAAGACCCCGCGGTAGCGGGAGGCCGGATAACCCAGTACTTC. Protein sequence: CASSQDPAVAGGRITQYF.

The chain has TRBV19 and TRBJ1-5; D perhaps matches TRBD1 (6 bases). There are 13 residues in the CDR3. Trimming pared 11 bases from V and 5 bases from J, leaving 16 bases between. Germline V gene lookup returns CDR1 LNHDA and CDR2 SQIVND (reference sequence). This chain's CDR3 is CAVGVSGDQPQHF. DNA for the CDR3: TGTGCCGTTGGGGTATCAGGGGATCAGCCCCAGCATTTT.

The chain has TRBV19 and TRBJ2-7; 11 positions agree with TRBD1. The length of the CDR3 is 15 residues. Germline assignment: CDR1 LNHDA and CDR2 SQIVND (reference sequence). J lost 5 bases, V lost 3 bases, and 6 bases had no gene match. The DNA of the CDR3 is TGTGCCAGTAGTATCGGGACAGGGGGTGGCCACGAGCAGTACTTC. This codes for CASSIGTGGGHEQYF.

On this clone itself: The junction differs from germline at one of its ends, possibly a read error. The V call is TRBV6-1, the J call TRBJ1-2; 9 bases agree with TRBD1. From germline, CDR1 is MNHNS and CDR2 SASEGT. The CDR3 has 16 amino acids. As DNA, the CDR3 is TGTGCCAGCAGTGAATGGATCCAGGGACAGGGCTCGTCGCCTGCCTTC. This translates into CASSEWIQGQGSSPAF.

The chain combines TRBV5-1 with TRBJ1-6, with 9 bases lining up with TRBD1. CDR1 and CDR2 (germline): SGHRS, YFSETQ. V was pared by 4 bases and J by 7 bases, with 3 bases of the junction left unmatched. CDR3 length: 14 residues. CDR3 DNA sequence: TGCGCCAGCAGCGAAGGGACAGGGAATTCACCCCTCCACTTT. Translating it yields CASSEGTGNSPLHF.

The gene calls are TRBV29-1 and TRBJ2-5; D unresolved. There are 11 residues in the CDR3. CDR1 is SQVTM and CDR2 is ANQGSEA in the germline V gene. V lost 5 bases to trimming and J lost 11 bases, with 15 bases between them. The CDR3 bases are TGCAGCGTTTTAGAGGCAGCCCATCAGTACTTC. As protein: CSVLEAAHQYF.

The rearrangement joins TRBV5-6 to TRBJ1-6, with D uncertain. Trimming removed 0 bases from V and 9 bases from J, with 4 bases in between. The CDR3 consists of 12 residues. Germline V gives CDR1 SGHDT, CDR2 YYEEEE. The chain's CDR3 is CASSLVTSPLHF. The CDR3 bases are TGTGCCAGCAGCTTGGTCACTTCACCCCTCCACTTT.

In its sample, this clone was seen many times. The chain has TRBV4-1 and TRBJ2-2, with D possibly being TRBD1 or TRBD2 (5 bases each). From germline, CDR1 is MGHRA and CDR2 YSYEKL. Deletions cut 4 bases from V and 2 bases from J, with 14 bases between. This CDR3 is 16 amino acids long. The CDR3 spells CASSPVRGSNTGELFF. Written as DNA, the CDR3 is TGCGCCAGCAGCCCCGTGAGGGGCAGCAACACCGGGGAGCTGTTTTTT.

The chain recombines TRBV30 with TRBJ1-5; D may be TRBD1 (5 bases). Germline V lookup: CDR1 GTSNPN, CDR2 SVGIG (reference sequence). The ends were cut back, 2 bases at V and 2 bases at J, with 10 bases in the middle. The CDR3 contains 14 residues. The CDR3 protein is CAWSLGQGNQPQHF. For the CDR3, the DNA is TGTGCCTGGAGTCTGGGGCAGGGCAATCAGCCCCAGCATTTT.

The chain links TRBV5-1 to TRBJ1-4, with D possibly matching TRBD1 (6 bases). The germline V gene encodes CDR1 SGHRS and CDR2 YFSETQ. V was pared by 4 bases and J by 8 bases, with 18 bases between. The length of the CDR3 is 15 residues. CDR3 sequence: CASSPDGTLVEKLFF. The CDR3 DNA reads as TGCGCCAGCAGCCCGGACGGGACACTGGTAGAAAAACTGTTTTTT.

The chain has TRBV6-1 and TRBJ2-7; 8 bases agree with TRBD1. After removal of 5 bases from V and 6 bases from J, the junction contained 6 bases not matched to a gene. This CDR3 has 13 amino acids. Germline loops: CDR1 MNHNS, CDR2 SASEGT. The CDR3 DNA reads TGTGCCAGCAGTCCCTCAGGGGGCCGCGAGCAGTACTTC. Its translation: CASSPSGGREQYF.

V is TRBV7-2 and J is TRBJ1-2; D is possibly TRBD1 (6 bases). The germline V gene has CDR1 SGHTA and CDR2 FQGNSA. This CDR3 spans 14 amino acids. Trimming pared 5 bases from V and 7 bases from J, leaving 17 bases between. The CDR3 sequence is CASSPRTVTGGYTF. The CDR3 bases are TGTGCCAGCAGCCCCAGGACTGTGACAGGTGGCTACACCTTC.

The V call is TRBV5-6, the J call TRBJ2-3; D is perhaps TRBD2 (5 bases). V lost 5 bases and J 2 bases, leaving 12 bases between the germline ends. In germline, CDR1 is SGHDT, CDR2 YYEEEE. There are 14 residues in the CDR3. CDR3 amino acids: CASSQGRATDTQYF. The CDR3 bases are TGTGCCAGCAGTCAAGGGAGAGCCACAGATACGCAGTATTTT.

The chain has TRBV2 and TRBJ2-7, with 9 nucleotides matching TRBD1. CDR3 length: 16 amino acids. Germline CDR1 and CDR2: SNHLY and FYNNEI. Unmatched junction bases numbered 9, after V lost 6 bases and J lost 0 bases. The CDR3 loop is CASRGGTGYPSYEQYF. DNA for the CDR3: TGTGCCAGCAGAGGGGGGACAGGGTATCCCTCCTACGAGCAGTACTTC. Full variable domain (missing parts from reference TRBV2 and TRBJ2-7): EPEVTQTPSHQVTQMGQEVILRCVPISNHLYFYWYRQILGQKVEFLVSFYNNEISEKSEIFDDQFSVERPDGSNFTLKIRSTKLEDSAMYFCASRGGTGYPSYEQYFGPGTRLTVT.

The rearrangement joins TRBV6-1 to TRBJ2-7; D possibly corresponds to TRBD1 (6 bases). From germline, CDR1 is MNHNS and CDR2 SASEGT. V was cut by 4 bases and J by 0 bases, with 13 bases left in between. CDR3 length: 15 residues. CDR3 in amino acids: CASSGVGTISYEQYF. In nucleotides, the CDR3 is TGTGCCAGCAGTGGGGTAGGGACAATCTCCTACGAGCAGTACTTC.

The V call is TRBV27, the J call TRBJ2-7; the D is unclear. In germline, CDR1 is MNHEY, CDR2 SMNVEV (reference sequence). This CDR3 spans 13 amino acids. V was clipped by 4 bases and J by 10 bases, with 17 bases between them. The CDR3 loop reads CASSSVSPRPQYF. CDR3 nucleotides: TGTGCCAGCAGTTCAGTTTCCCCACGGCCACAGTACTTC.

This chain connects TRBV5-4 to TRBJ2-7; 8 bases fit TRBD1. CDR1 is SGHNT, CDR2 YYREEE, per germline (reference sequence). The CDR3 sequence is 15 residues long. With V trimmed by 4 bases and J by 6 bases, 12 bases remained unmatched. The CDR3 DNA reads TGTGCCAGCAGCAATCCGGGACAGGTCTTCAGCGAGCAGTACTTC. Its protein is CASSNPGQVFSEQYF.

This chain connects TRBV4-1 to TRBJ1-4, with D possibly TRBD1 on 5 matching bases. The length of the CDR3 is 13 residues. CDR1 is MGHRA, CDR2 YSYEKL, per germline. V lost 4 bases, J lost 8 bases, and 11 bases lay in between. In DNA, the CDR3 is TGCGCCAGCAGCCTTCGGCAGGGCGAAAAACTGTTTTTT. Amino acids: CASSLRQGEKLFF.

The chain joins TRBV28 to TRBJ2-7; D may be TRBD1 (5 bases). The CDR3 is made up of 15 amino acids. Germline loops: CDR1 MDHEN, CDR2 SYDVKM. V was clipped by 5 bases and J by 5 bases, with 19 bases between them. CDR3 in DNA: TGTGCCAGCAGTAGACAAATGCCAGGGTACCACGAGCAGTACTTC. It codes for CASSRQMPGYHEQYF.

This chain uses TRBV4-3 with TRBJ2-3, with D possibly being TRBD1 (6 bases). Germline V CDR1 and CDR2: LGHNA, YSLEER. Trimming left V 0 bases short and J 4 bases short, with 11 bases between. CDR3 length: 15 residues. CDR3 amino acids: CASSQEGPGADTQYF. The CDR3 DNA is TGCGCCAGCAGCCAAGAGGGGCCAGGGGCAGATACGCAGTATTTT.

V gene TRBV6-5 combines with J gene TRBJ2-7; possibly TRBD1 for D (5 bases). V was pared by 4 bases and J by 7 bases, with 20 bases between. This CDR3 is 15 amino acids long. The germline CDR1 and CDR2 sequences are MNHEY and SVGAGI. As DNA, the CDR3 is TGTGCCAGCAGTTTCGACTCCTCGGGTAGGGGTGAGCAGTACTTC. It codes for CASSFDSSGRGEQYF.

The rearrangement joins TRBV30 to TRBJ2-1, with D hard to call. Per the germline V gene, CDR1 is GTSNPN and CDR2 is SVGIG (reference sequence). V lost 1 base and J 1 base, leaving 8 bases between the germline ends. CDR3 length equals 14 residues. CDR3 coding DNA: TGTGCCTGGAGTGGGGGTGAGTCCTACAATGAGCAGTTCTTC. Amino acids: CAWSGGESYNEQFF. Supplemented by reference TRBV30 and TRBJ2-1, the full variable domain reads SQTIHQWPATLVQPVGSPLSLECTVEGTSNPNLYWYRQAAGRGLQLLFYSVGIGQISSEVPQNLSASRPQDRQFILSSKKLLLSDSGFYLCAWSGGESYNEQFFGPGTRLTVL.